The next 22 T cell receptor beta chains were all read from a single sample in a study of blood T cell repertoires in COVID-19. The data were produced by immunoSEQ multiplex PCR, yet TCRdb's version contains in-frame clones alone and is incomplete. The sample yields under 250,000 clones, around 85% seen once. Sequencing was done on a sample of peripheral blood. These receptors were collected from a woman aged 55-70 years with active or convalescent COVID-19.

The chain uses TRBV28 and TRBJ1-2; maybe TRBD1 (6 bases). V lost 5 bases and J 3 bases, leaving 10 bases between the germline ends. Per the germline V gene, CDR1 is MDHEN and CDR2 is SYDVKM. This CDR3 contains 13 residues. CDR3 nucleotides: TGTGCCAGCAGTACAGGGATTGACTATGGCTACACCTTC. Its translation is CASSTGIDYGYTF.

This clone was detected many times. The rearrangement uses TRBV6-6 and TRBJ1-6; 9 nucleotides agree with TRBD1. CDR1 MNHNY and CDR2 SVGAGI come from the germline V gene (reference sequence). The CDR3 spans 15 residues. V lost 4 bases and J lost 7; bases outside the gene matches: 5. CDR3: CASSSTGQGNSPLHF. DNA for the CDR3: TGTGCCAGCAGTTCAACGGGACAGGGCAATTCACCCCTCCACTTT.

This clone was recorded a few times. This chain uses TRBV6-1 with TRBJ2-2; TRBD1 agrees at 9 bases. The CDR3 runs to 16 residues. Germline CDR1 and CDR2: MNHNS and SASEGT. V shed 0 bases, J shed 4 bases, and the junction held 3 bases outside the gene matches. The CDR3 nucleotides are TGTGCCAGCAGTGAAGCCACAGGGGGCGGCACCGGGGAGCTGTTTTTT. Amino acid sequence: CASSEATGGGTGELFF.

The chain links TRBV6-5 to TRBJ2-7; D possibly corresponds to TRBD2 (5 bases). Germline V CDR1 and CDR2: MNHEY, SVGAGI. The CDR3 has 15 amino acids. Deletions cut 8 bases from V and 2 bases from J, with 19 bases between. The CDR3: CASSYGRTKTYEQYF. The CDR3 DNA sequence: TGTGCCAGCTCCTATGGGAGAACCAAGACCTACGAGCAGTACTTC.

The table lists this clone with a count of one. V usage is TRBV15 and J usage is TRBJ2-1; 9 bases agree with TRBD2. V trimming: 3 bases; J trimming: 4 bases; junction bases outside the gene matches: 13. CDR1 is LNHNV, CDR2 YYDKDF, per germline (reference sequence). This CDR3 has 18 amino acids. CDR3 coding DNA: TGTGCCACCAGCAGCCCCGTGAGTAGCGGGAGTCGGTACAATGAGCAGTTCTTC. Translation gives CATSSPVSSGSRYNEQFF.

The sample holds a few counts of this clone. The rearrangement joins TRBV2 to TRBJ1-5; a possible D gene is TRBD1 (6 bases). Germline CDR1 reads SNHLY; CDR2 reads FYNNEI. CDR3 length: 15 amino acids. V shed 6 bases and J shed 3 bases, with 15 bases lying between them. Written as DNA, the CDR3 is TGTGCCAGCAGACGCGAAGGGACATTCAATCAGCCCCAGCATTTT. Amino acids: CASRREGTFNQPQHF.

CDR3: CAISESRTGAGNTIYF. CDR3 sequence (DNA): TGTGCCATCAGTGAGTCGAGGACAGGGGCCGGAAACACCATATATTTT. V gene TRBV10-3 combines with J gene TRBJ1-3; TRBD1 matches 9 bases. The CDR3 length is 16 residues. Germline V gene lookup returns CDR1 ENHRY and CDR2 SYGVKD. The V segment lost 0 bases and the J segment 4 bases; nucleotides outside the gene matches: 4.

V gene TRBV12-3 or TRBV12-4 combines with J gene TRBJ1-1; 9 bases fit TRBD1. This CDR3 comprises 13 residues. V shed 5 bases and J 6 bases; nucleotides not matched to a gene: 4. This CDR3 reads CASSRQGGSEAFF. CDR3 DNA sequence: TGTGCCAGCAGTAGACAGGGGGGGTCTGAAGCTTTCTTT.

The chain carries TRBV28 and TRBJ2-2; 12 bases map to TRBD1. The J segment lost 4 bases and the V segment lost 8 bases, leaving 11 bases of the junction unmatched. Per germline, CDR1 MDHEN and CDR2 SYDVKM. The CDR3 length is 17 residues. CDR3 DNA sequence: TGTGCCAGCGGCACGGGACAGGGGGCACCGGGCACCGGGGAGCTGTTTTTT. Translation: CASGTGQGAPGTGELFF.

The gene calls are TRBV5-1 and TRBJ2-1; 10 nucleotides line up with TRBD2. The germline CDR1 and CDR2 sequences are SGHRS and YFSETQ. The CDR3 length is 16 residues. The V segment lost 4 bases and the J segment 6 bases; nucleotides outside the gene matches: 10. The CDR3 is CASSDTSGRALNEQFF. As DNA, the CDR3 is TGCGCCAGCAGCGACACAAGCGGGAGGGCCCTCAATGAGCAGTTCTTC.

V usage is TRBV11-2 and J usage is TRBJ1-1; possibly TRBD1 for D (6 bases). Trimming cost V 5 bases and J 3 bases, with 16 bases left between them. Looked up from germline, CDR1 is SGHAT and CDR2 is FQNNGV. This CDR3 has 15 amino acids. The CDR3 DNA reads as TGTGCCAGCAGCCTAATTGGGGGCAGGGACACTGAAGCTTTCTTT. This codes for CASSLIGGRDTEAFF.

This clone was seen once. This chain links TRBV29-1 with TRBJ2-7, with TRBD2 identical over 7 bases. There are 15 residues in the CDR3. V lost 7 bases and J lost 4; bases outside the gene matches: 16. Germline CDR1 is SQVTM and CDR2 is ANQGSEA. The CDR3 reads CSGGGRGRSVYEQYV. CDR3 sequence (DNA): TGCAGCGGAGGAGGGCGGGGGAGGTCGGTGTACGAGCAGTACGTC.

This clone was observed once. The chain carries TRBV12-3 or TRBV12-4 and TRBJ2-3; TRBD2 agrees at 8 bases. Trimming took 7 bases from V and 8 from J; bases not matched to a gene: 8. There are 13 residues in the CDR3. In DNA, the CDR3 is TGTGCCAGCACCGAACCCGGGAGGGGTACGCAGTATTTT. This codes for CASTEPGRGTQYF.

The chain combines TRBV5-1 with TRBJ2-7; D might be TRBD1 (6 bases). Trimming took off 0 bases at V and 2 bases at J, with 9 bases between the two ends. CDR1 SGHRS and CDR2 YFSETQ come from the germline V gene. This CDR3 spans 14 amino acids. CDR3 residues: CASSLDRAAYEQYF. CDR3 DNA: TGCGCCAGCAGCTTGGACAGGGCGGCCTACGAGCAGTACTTC.

V is TRBV6-4 and J is TRBJ2-5; no definite D call. There are 13 residues in the CDR3. Germline CDR1 reads MRHNA; CDR2 reads SNTAGT. V lost 3 bases and J 5 bases, leaving 10 bases between the germline ends. Here the CDR3 DNA reads TGTGCCAGCAGTGAGGTAGCTGGGGAGACCCAGTACTTC. This translates into CASSEVAGETQYF.

The chain joins TRBV20-1 to TRBJ1-1; D is ambiguous. The length of the CDR3 is 10 residues. V gave up 6 bases and J gave up 2 bases, with 4 bases separating them. From germline, CDR1 is DFQATT and CDR2 SNEGSKA (reference sequence). CDR3 protein: CSAANTEAFF. DNA of the CDR3: TGCAGTGCAGCTAACACTGAAGCTTTCTTT.

The rearrangement uses TRBV29-1 and TRBJ2-1; 12 positions match TRBD2. This CDR3 is 14 amino acids long. Germline V gene lookup returns CDR1 SQVTM and CDR2 ANQGSEA. V was pared by 7 bases and J by 10 bases, with 11 bases of the junction left unmatched. CDR3 DNA sequence: TGCAGCGCTAGGACTAGCGGGGCCGAGAGGGAGCAGTTCTTC. It is translated as CSARTSGAEREQFF.

The chain employs TRBV13 and TRBJ2-3, with a possible D match to TRBD1 (8 bases). The CDR3 runs 15 residues. V lost 8 bases, J lost 5 bases, and 20 bases lay in between. Germline V gene lookup returns CDR1 PRHDT and CDR2 FYEKMQ (reference sequence). CDR3 amino acids: CASSPGGGGGDTQYF. The CDR3 DNA is TGTGCCAGCTCCCCAGGGGGCGGGGGAGGAGATACGCAGTATTTT.

This chain connects TRBV6-5 to TRBJ2-3; D may be TRBD1 (6 bases). Germline V gene lookup returns CDR1 MNHEY and CDR2 SVGAGI. Trimming took 7 bases from V and 6 from J, leaving 14 bases between them. The length of the CDR3 is 13 residues. This CDR3 is CASTDRPPDTQYF. The CDR3 region has the DNA TGTGCCAGCACCGACAGGCCCCCCGATACGCAGTATTTT.

The chain uses TRBV12-2 and TRBJ2-1; TRBD2 is the table's D call and was not checked against the DNA. TRBV12-2 is a pseudogene locus. The CDR3 has 17 residues. In nucleotides, the CDR3 is TGTGCAAGTCGCTTAGTGGGAGTGGGTCTAGGGTACAATGAGCAGTTCTTC. This gives the protein CASRLVGVGLGYNEQFF.

The CDR3, as DNA: TGTGCCAGCTCACCGGGACAGGGAAATTCACCCCTCCACTTT. Translating gives CASSPGQGNSPLHF. The V and J genes are TRBV18 and TRBJ1-6, with 9 bases matching TRBD1. The V gene end was trimmed by 3 bases and the J gene end by 7 bases; junction bases not matched to a gene: 1. The CDR3 length is 14 residues. Germline assignment: CDR1 KGHSH and CDR2 LQKENI.

The genes are TRBV11-2 and TRBJ1-5, with 8 bases matching TRBD1. The V gene end was trimmed by 5 bases and the J gene end by 3 bases; junction bases not matched to a gene: 6. The CDR3 has 15 residues. Germline V gene data show CDR1 as SGHAT and CDR2 as FQNNGV. CDR3 DNA: TGTGCCAGCAGCCCCGGGACAGGCGACAATCAGCCCCAGCATTTT. Amino acid sequence: CASSPGTGDNQPQHF.